Below are 25 T cell receptor beta chains sequenced from a single sample in a study of T cells in Graves' hyperthyroidism and ophthalmopathy. TCR beta CDR3 regions were amplified from RNA. A set of HTBI primers served as the primers for a first-round RT-PCR of the TCR CDR3. MiXCR, run by TCRdb on the multiplex PCR reads, gives a single entry per CDR3 protein. This repertoire shows approximately 420,000 distinct CDR3 sequences, about 16% found once; its top ten account for about 31%. The sequenced material came from blood. The source is a woman aged 30 to 39 with Graves' hyperthyroidism.

Only a few counts were recorded for this clonotype. The genes are TRBV14 and TRBJ2-3; D is uncertain. Germline V CDR1 and CDR2: SGHDN, FVKESK. The CDR3 has 13 residues. Trimming stripped 4 bases from V and 6 bases from J, with 11 bases between. CDR3 sequence (DNA): TGTGCCAGCAGCCTCAATGTACAGGATACGCAGTATTTT. It yields the protein CASSLNVQDTQYF.

This clonotype has only a few counts. This sequence joins TRBV5-1 and TRBJ2-1, with 10 bases identical to TRBD2. Germline CDR1 and CDR2: SGHRS and YFSETQ. V gave up 1 base and J gave up 7 bases; unmatched junction bases: 5. This CDR3 region has 15 residues. CDR3 nucleotide sequence: TGCGCCAGCAGCTTGAGGCTAGCGGGAGCAAATGAGCAGTTCTTC. It codes for CASSLRLAGANEQFF.

This clonotype has ten or more counts. The chain joins TRBV5-1 to TRBJ1-5; 7 bases match TRBD1. CDR1 and CDR2 (germline): SGHRS, YFSETQ. There are 15 residues in the CDR3. V lost 0 bases and J lost 5; bases outside the gene matches: 5. The CDR3: CASSLGGGWDQPQHF. As DNA, the CDR3 is TGCGCCAGCAGCTTGGGAGGGGGCTGGGATCAGCCCCAGCATTTT.

This clonotype was seen repeatedly, ten times or more. The chain couples TRBV3-1 to TRBJ1-5, with 11 bases that match TRBD1. Unmatched junction bases numbered 5, after V lost 4 bases and J lost 6 bases. Per the germline V gene, CDR1 is LGHDT and CDR2 is YNNKEL (reference sequence). The CDR3 extends over 15 amino acids. As DNA, the CDR3 is TGTGCCAGCAGCCCGGGTGGGACAGGGGGTCAGCCCCAGCATTTT. It translates to CASSPGGTGGQPQHF.

This clonotype showed up just a few times. CDR3 bases: TGTGCCTGGAAGAGTGCGGGATGGAGTGAGCAGTTCTTC. This codes for CAWKSAGWSEQFF. J is TRBJ2-1 and V is TRBV30, with D perhaps matching TRBD2 (6 bases). This CDR3 contains 13 residues. Germline V CDR1 and CDR2: GTSNPN, SVGIG (reference sequence). The ends were cut back, 4 bases at V and 9 bases at J, with 16 bases in the middle.

This clonotype has only a few counts. The CDR3 DNA reads as TGTGCCAGCAGCGCAAGCCTTAGTGCAACCTACGAGCAGTACTTC. Encoded protein: CASSASLSATYEQYF. The chain couples TRBV9 to TRBJ2-7; D call uncertain. Trimming cost V 3 bases and J 2 bases, with 15 bases left between them. Germline V gene sequence: CDR1 SGDLS, CDR2 YYNGEE. This CDR3 spans 15 amino acids.

This clonotype was observed many times. The chain carries TRBV11-2 and TRBJ2-7; D possibly corresponds to TRBD2 (5 bases). This CDR3 contains 14 residues. The V end was cut by 1 base, the J end by 6 bases, with 13 bases between. Per the germline V gene, CDR1 is SGHAT and CDR2 is FQNNGV. This chain's CDR3 is CASSLGREGSEQYF. Here the CDR3 DNA reads TGTGCCAGCAGCTTAGGTCGGGAAGGTTCCGAGCAGTACTTC.

This clonotype was observed a few times. The chain uses TRBV24-1 and TRBJ2-2; 16 nucleotides agree with TRBD2. The CDR3 is 16 amino acids. Germline assignment: CDR1 KGHDR and CDR2 SFDVKD. Unmatched junction bases numbered 4, after V lost 9 bases and J lost 4 bases. Here the CDR3 reads CATGGLAGGTTGELFF. CDR3 in DNA: TGTGCCACCGGGGGACTAGCGGGAGGGACCACCGGGGAGCTGTTTTTT.

This clonotype was recorded many times. V usage is TRBV30 and J usage is TRBJ2-7, with D possibly TRBD1 on 7 matching bases. Trimming shortened V by 2 bases and J by 2 bases, and 16 bases separated the two germline ends. The CDR3 has 15 amino acids. Germline CDR1 reads GTSNPN; CDR2 reads SVGIG (reference sequence). The CDR3 protein is CAWSFPSGGPYEQYF. In DNA, the CDR3 is TGTGCCTGGAGTTTCCCCTCAGGGGGGCCCTACGAGCAGTACTTC.

This clonotype was seen repeatedly, ten times or more. The chain joins TRBV2 to TRBJ2-5, with unresolved D. Trimming removed 5 bases from V and 2 bases from J, with 9 bases in between. The CDR3 totals 13 residues. Germline V gene sequence: CDR1 SNHLY, CDR2 FYNNEI. CDR3: CASSRNSQETQYF. The CDR3 region has the DNA TGTGCCAGCAGTAGAAATTCTCAAGAGACCCAGTACTTC.

J is TRBJ2-2 and V is TRBV20-1, with D maybe TRBD2 (5 bases). The CDR3 runs to 16 residues. Germline V CDR1 and CDR2: DFQATT, SNEGSKA (reference sequence). Trimming cost V 1 base and J 2 bases, with 14 bases left between them. CDR3 loop: CSARGRLALNTGELFF. CDR3 in DNA: TGCAGTGCTAGAGGTCGCCTAGCCCTTAACACCGGGGAGCTGTTTTTT.

The rearrangement links TRBV18 to TRBJ2-7; 10 bases fit TRBD1. The germline CDR1 and CDR2 sequences are KGHSH and LQKENI. The V segment lost 5 bases and the J segment 4 bases; nucleotides outside the gene matches: 14. This CDR3 is built from 17 residues. The CDR3 sequence: CASSGGELGQGPYEQYF. The CDR3 DNA reads TGTGCCAGCTCAGGAGGAGAGTTGGGACAGGGGCCTTACGAGCAGTACTTC.

V usage is TRBV5-4 and J usage is TRBJ2-1; 8 positions match TRBD2. Germline CDR1 reads SGHNT; CDR2 reads YYREEE (reference sequence). The CDR3 totals 15 residues. V lost 4 bases and J lost 2; bases outside the gene matches: 5. In DNA form, the CDR3 reads TGTGCCAGCAGCATTACTAGCGGCCCCTACAATGAGCAGTTCTTC. Its translation: CASSITSGPYNEQFF.

The sample holds many counts of this clonotype. The rearrangement uses TRBV2 and TRBJ2-1; 12 bases map to TRBD2. Per the germline V gene, CDR1 is SNHLY and CDR2 is FYNNEI. The CDR3 covers 15 residues. Germline trimming cut 6 bases from V and 4 bases from J; bases unmatched to any gene: 4. CDR3: CASSRLAGEYNEQFF. DNA for the CDR3: TGTGCCAGCAGCCGACTAGCGGGAGAATACAATGAGCAGTTCTTC. The entire variable domain, with the rest obtained from reference TRBV2 and TRBJ2-1, is as follows: EPEVTQTPSHQVTQMGQEVILRCVPISNHLYFYWYRQILGQKVEFLVSFYNNEISEKSEIFDDQFSVERPDGSNFTLKIRSTKLEDSAMYFCASSRLAGEYNEQFFGPGTRLTVL.

This clonotype was observed a handful of times. Germline and junction disagree at one end, which may indicate a read error. The V call is TRBV5-6, the J call TRBJ2-4, with D perhaps given as TRBD1 or TRBD2 (5 bases each). In germline, CDR1 is SGHDT, CDR2 YYEEEE. The CDR3 is made up of 16 amino acids. CDR3 in DNA: TGTGCCAGCAGCTTGCGGGCAGGGACCAACAAAAACATTCAATACTTC. Protein sequence: CASSLRAGTNKNIQYF.

The gene calls are TRBV2 and TRBJ1-4, with D perhaps TRBD1 (5 bases). V lost 7 bases to trimming and J lost 8 bases, with 11 bases between them. The germline V gene has CDR1 SNHLY and CDR2 FYNNEI. The CDR3 spans 12 residues. CDR3 nucleotides: TGTGCCAGCATTGGGGGAGACGAAAAACTGTTTTTT. It codes for CASIGGDEKLFF.

This clonotype has only a few counts. This may stem from a read error, because a much larger clone lies one nucleotide away. The V call is TRBV2, the J call TRBJ2-2, with 7 bases identical to TRBD2. V was clipped by 7 bases and J by 4 bases; unmatched bases: 12. The CDR3 covers 16 residues. Per the germline V gene, CDR1 is SNHLY and CDR2 is FYNNEI. Here the CDR3 reads CASIGLASGRTGELFF. CDR3 nucleotides: TGTGCCAGCATTGGTCTGGCTAGCGGACGCACCGGGGAGCTGTTTTTT. The variable domain in full, with the rest retrieved from reference TRBV2 and TRBJ2-2, is EPEVTQTPSHQVTQMGQEVILRCVPISNHLYFYWYRQILGQKVEFLVSFYNNEISEKSEIFDDQFSVERPDGSNFTLKIRSTKLEDSAMYFCASIGLASGRTGELFFGEGSRLTVL.

This clonotype was observed many times. The chain employs TRBV7-2 and TRBJ1-2; maybe TRBD1 (6 bases). CDR1 is SGHTA and CDR2 is FQGNSA in the germline V gene. The CDR3 covers 14 residues. V shed 4 bases and J shed 2 bases, with 11 bases lying between them. CDR3 region: CASSSAGQNYGYTF. The CDR3 bases are TGTGCCAGCAGCTCCGCAGGACAGAACTATGGCTACACCTTC.

This clonotype was seen more than once but under ten times. J is TRBJ2-1 and V is TRBV11-2; the D gene could be TRBD1 or TRBD2 (5 bases each). V gave up 4 bases and J gave up 9 bases, with 10 bases separating them. The CDR3 covers 12 residues. The germline gives CDR1 SGHAT, CDR2 FQNNGV. The CDR3 sequence: CASSSSGGEQFF. The CDR3 coding sequence is TGTGCCAGCAGCTCCTCTGGGGGTGAGCAGTTCTTC.

This clonotype was observed a few times. V and J are TRBV20-1 and TRBJ2-3, with D maybe TRBD2 (5 bases). The CDR3 extends over 12 amino acids. The V gene lost 1 base and the J gene lost 4 bases, with 6 bases spanning the gap. Germline V gene sequence: CDR1 DFQATT, CDR2 SNEGSKA (reference sequence). For the CDR3, the DNA is TGCAGTGCTAGAGGGACTTCAGATACGCAGTATTTT. It yields the protein CSARGTSDTQYF.

This clonotype has a count of ten or more. CDR3 in amino acids: CASSLRYTGTGERNEQFF. The CDR3 coding sequence is TGTGCCAGCAGTTTAAGATATACCGGGACAGGGGAGCGGAATGAGCAGTTCTTC. J is TRBJ2-1 and V is TRBV11-2, with TRBD1 matching 10 bases. Germline CDR1 SGHAT, CDR2 FQNNGV. CDR3 length: 18 residues. V lost 6 bases and J lost 7; bases outside the gene matches: 18.

In its sample, this clonotype was seen a few times. The chain uses TRBV9 and TRBJ2-7; 7 bases match TRBD2. V was pared by 4 bases and J by 2 bases, with 9 bases of the junction left unmatched. CDR1 SGDLS and CDR2 YYNGEE come from the germline V gene. CDR3 size: 15 residues. The CDR3 reads CASSLSDGGTYEQYF. The CDR3 DNA reads as TGTGCCAGCAGCCTCTCGGACGGGGGGACCTACGAGCAGTACTTC.

This clonotype was seen repeatedly, ten times or more. The chain uses TRBV12-3 or TRBV12-4 and TRBJ2-5, with D perhaps matching TRBD1 (5 bases). The CDR3 is 13 amino acids. The V gene lost 6 bases and the J gene lost 2 bases, with 10 bases spanning the gap. The CDR3 protein is CASRPTVQETQYF. The CDR3 bases are TGTGCCAGCAGACCGACAGTTCAAGAGACCCAGTACTTC.

This clonotype was seen repeatedly, ten times or more. The rearrangement uses TRBV30 and TRBJ1-5, with 7 bases lining up with TRBD1. V was pared by 5 bases and J by 4 bases, with 17 bases of the junction left unmatched. The V gene's germline CDR1 is GTSNPN and CDR2 SVGIG (reference sequence). The CDR3 length is 17 residues. CDR3 amino acids: CAWGRLRQGAGNQPQHF. CDR3 DNA sequence: TGTGCCTGGGGGAGACTAAGACAGGGCGCCGGGAATCAGCCCCAGCATTTT.

This clonotype was counted many times. V usage is TRBV12-3 or TRBV12-4 and J usage is TRBJ2-7, with D possibly being TRBD1 (7 bases). The CDR3 is made up of 14 amino acids. Trimming pared 3 bases from V and 5 bases from J, leaving 14 bases between. The CDR3 loop reads CASSFGGGADEQYF. The CDR3 DNA reads as TGTGCCAGCAGTTTCGGAGGGGGCGCGGACGAGCAGTACTTC.